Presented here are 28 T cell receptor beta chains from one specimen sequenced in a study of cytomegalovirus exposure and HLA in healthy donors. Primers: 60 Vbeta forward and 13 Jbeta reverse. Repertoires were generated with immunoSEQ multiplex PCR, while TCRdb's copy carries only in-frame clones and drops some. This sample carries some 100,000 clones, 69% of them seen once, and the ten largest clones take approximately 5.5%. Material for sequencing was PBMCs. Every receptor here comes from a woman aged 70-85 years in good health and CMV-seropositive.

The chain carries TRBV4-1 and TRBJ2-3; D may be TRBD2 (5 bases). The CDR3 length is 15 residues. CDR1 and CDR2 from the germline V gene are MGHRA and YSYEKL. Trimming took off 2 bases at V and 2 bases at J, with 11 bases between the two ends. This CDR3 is CASSQRTGYTDTQYF. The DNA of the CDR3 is TGCGCCAGCAGCCAACGAACGGGGTACACAGATACGCAGTATTTT.

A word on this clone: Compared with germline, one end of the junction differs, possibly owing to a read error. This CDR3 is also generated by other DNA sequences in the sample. CDR3 in DNA: TGTGCCACCAGCAGAGTGAGCTCCTATAATTCGCCCCTCCACTTT. It is translated as CATSRVSSYNSPLHF. This chain links TRBV15 with TRBJ1-6; D call uncertain. This CDR3 has 15 residues. Germline V CDR1 and CDR2: LNHNV, YYDKDF (reference sequence).

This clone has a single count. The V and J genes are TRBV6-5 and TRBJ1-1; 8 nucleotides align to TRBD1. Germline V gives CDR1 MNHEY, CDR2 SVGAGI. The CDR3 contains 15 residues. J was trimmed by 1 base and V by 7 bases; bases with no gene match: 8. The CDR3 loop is CASIPTGAGNTEAFF. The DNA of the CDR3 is TGTGCCAGCATCCCGACAGGGGCGGGGAACACTGAAGCTTTCTTT.

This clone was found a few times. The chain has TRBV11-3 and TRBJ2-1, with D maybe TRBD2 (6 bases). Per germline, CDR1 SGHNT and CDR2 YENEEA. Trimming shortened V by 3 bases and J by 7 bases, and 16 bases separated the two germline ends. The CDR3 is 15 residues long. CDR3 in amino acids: CASSLNGAGQNEQFF. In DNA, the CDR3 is TGTGCCAGCAGCTTGAATGGGGCGGGGCAGAATGAGCAGTTCTTC.

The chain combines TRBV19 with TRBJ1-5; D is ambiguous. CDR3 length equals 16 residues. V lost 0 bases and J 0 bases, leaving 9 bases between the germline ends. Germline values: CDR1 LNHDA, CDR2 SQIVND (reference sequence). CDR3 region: CASSIEPGYSNQPQHF. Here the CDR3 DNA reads TGTGCCAGTAGTATAGAGCCGGGGTATAGCAATCAGCCCCAGCATTTT.

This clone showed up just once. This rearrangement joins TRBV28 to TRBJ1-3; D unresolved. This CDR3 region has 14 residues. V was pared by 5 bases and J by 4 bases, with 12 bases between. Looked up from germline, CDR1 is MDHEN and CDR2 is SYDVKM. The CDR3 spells CASSPTYGGNTIYF. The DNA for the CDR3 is TGTGCCAGCAGTCCGACATATGGGGGAAACACCATATATTTT.

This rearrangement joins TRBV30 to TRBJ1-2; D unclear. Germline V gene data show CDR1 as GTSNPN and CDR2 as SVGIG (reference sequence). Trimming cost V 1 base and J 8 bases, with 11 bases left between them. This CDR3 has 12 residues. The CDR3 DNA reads TGTGCCTGGAGTGCCGGTCCTGAAGGCTACACCTTC. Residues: CAWSAGPEGYTF.

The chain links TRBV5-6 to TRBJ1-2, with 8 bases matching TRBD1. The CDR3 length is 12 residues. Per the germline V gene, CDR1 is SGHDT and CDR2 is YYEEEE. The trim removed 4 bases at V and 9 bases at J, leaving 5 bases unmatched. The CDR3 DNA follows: TGTGCCAGCAGCCCAGGACAGGGTAGCTACACCTTC. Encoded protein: CASSPGQGSYTF.

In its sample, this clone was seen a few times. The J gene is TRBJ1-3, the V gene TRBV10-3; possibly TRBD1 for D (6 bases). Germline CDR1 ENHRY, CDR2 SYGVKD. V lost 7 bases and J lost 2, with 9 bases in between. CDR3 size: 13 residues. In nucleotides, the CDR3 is TGTGCCATCAAAGAGGGGGCTGGAAACACCATATATTTT. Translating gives CAIKEGAGNTIYF.

CDR3 DNA: TGTGCCAGCACCCCAGCGTGGGGGGGCACTGAAGCTTTCTTT. This translates into CASTPAWGGTEAFF. This rearrangement joins TRBV5-4 to TRBJ1-1, with D possibly matching TRBD1 (5 bases). Trimming cost V 6 bases and J 4 bases, with 16 bases left between them. There are 14 residues in the CDR3. CDR1 is SGHNT, CDR2 YYREEE, per germline (reference sequence).

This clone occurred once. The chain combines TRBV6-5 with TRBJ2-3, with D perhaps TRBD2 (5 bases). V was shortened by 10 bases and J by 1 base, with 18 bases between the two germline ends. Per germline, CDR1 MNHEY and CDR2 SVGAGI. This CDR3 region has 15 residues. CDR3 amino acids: CATARGLPGTDTQYF. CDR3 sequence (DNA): TGTGCCACAGCCCGCGGGTTACCAGGCACAGATACGCAGTATTTT.

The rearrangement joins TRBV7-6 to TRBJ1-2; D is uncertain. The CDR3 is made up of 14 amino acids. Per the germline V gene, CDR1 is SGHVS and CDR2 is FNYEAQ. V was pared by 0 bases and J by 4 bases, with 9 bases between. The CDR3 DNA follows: TGTGCCAGCAGCTTAGCCCTAGACGGCTATGGCTACACCTTC. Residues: CASSLALDGYGYTF.

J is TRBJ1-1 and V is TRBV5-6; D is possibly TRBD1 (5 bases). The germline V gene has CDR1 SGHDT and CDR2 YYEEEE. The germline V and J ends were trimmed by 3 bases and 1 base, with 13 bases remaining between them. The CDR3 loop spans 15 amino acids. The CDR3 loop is CASSSRGGWNTEAFF. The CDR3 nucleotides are TGTGCCAGCAGCTCCCGGGGGGGGTGGAACACTGAAGCTTTCTTT.

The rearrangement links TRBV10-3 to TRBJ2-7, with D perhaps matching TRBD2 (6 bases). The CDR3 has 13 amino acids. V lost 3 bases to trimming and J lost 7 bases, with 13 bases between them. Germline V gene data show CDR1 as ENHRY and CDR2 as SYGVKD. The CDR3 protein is CAISDQEGSEQYF. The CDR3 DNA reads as TGTGCCATCAGTGATCAGGAGGGCTCAGAGCAGTACTTC.

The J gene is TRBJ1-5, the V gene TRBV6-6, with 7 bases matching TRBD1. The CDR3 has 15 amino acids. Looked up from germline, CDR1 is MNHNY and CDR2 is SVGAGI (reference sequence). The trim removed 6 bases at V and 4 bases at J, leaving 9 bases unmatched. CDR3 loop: CASRGRTGANQPQHF. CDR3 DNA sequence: TGTGCCAGCAGGGGACGGACAGGTGCGAATCAGCCCCAGCATTTT.

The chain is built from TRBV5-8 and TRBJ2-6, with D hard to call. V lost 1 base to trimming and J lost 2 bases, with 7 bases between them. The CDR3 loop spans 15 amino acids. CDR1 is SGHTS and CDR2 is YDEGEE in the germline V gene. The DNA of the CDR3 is TGTGCCAGCAGCTTGTGGCAGGCTGGGGCCAACGTCCTGACTTTC. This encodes CASSLWQAGANVLTF.

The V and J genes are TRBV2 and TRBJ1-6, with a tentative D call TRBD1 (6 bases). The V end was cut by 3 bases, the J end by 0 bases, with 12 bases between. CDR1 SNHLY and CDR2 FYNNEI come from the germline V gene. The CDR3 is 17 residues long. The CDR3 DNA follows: TGTGCCAGCAGTGAGCGGACAGTGAGCTCCTATAATTCACCCCTCCACTTT. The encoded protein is CASSERTVSSYNSPLHF. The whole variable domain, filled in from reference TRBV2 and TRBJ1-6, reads EPEVTQTPSHQVTQMGQEVILRCVPISNHLYFYWYRQILGQKVEFLVSFYNNEISEKSEIFDDQFSVERPDGSNFTLKIRSTKLEDSAMYFCASSERTVSSYNSPLHFGNGTRLTVT.

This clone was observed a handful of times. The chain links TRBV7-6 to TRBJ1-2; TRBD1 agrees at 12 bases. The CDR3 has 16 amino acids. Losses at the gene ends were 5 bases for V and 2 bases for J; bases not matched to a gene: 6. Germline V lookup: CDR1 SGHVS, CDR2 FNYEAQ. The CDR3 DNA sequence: TGTGCCAGCAGCCCGCCGGGACAGGGGGCGAACTATGGCTACACCTTC. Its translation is CASSPPGQGANYGYTF.

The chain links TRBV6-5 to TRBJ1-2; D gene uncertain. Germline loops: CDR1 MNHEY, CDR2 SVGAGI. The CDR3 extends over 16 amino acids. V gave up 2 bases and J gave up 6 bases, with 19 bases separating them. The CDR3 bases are TGTGCCAGCAGTTACGGTGCGGCGGGCCTTTATAATGGCTACACCTTC. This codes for CASSYGAAGLYNGYTF.

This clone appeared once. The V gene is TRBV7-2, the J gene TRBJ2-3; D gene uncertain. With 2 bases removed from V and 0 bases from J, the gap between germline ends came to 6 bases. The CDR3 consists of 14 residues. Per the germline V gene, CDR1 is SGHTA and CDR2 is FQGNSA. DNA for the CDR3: TGTGCCAGCAGCTTAAGCGCTAGCACAGATACGCAGTATTTT. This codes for CASSLSASTDTQYF.

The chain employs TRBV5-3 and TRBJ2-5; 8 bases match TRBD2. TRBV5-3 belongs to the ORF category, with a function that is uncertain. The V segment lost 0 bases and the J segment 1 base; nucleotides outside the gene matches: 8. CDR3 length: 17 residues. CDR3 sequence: CARSLGQRGGFQETQYF. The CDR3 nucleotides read TGTGCCAGAAGCTTGGGACAACGGGGGGGGTTCCAAGAGACCCAGTACTTC.

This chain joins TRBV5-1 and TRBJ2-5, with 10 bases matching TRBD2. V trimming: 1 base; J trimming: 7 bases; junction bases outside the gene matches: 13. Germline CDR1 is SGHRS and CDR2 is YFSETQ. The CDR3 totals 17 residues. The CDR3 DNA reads TGCGCCAGCAGCTTGATCGCTAGCGGGGGAAGTAAGAGGACCCAGTACTTC. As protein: CASSLIASGGSKRTQYF.

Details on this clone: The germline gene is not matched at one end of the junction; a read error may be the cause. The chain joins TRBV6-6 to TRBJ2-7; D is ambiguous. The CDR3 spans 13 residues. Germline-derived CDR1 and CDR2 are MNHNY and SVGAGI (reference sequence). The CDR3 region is CASSYYESYEQYF. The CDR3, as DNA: TGTGCCAGCAGCTACTACGAGTCCTACGAGCAGTACTTC.

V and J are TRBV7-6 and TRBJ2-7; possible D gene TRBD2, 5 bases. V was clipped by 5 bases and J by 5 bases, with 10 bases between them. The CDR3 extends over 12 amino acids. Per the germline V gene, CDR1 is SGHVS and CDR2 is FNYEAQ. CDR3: CASSPGDHEQYF. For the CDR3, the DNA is TGTGCCAGCAGCCCCGGGGATCACGAGCAGTACTTC.

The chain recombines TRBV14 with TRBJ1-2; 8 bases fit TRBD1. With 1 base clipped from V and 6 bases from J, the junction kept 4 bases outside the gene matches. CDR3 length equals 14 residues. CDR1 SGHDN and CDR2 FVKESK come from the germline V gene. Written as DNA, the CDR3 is TGTGCCAGCAGCCAAGGGAGACAGGGGAATGGCTACACCTTC. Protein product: CASSQGRQGNGYTF.

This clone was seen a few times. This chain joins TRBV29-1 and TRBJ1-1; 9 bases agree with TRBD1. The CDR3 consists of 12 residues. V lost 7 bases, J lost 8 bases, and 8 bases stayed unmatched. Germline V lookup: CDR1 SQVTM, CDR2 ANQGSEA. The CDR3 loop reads CSARKQGAEAFF. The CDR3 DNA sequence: TGCAGCGCTCGTAAACAGGGGGCAGAAGCTTTCTTT.

Here the CDR3 DNA reads TGTGCCAGTAGTGGACGTGGGACAGGAGACACAGATACGCAGTATTTT. This sequence encodes CASSGRGTGDTDTQYF. The V call is TRBV19, the J call TRBJ2-3; 8 bases line up with TRBD1. V lost 5 bases and J lost 2; bases outside the gene matches: 9. The CDR3 runs to 16 residues. Germline CDR1 and CDR2: LNHDA and SQIVND (reference sequence).

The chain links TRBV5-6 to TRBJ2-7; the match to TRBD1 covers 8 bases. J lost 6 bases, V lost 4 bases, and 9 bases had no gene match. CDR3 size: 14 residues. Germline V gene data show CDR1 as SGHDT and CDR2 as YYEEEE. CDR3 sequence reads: CASSPGQGMGEQYF. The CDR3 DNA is TGTGCCAGCAGCCCAGGACAGGGAATGGGCGAGCAGTACTTC.